The 18 T cell receptor beta chains in this list originate from one sample, sequenced in a study of blood T cell repertoires in COVID-19. Clones were sequenced by immunoSEQ multiplex PCR, and TCRdb holds only the in-frame ones, with some missing. This table has more than 65,000 clones, 82% appearing once. Sample: peripheral blood. The receptors here all came from an elderly woman with acute or convalescent COVID-19.

The chain employs TRBV28 and TRBJ2-2; TRBD2 agrees at 7 bases. The V and J ends lost 3 bases and 3 bases, in that order; junction bases with no gene match: 10. The germline V gene has CDR1 MDHEN and CDR2 SYDVKM. The CDR3 runs to 17 residues. The CDR3: CASSFTAGRGDTGELFF. CDR3 nucleotides: TGTGCCAGCAGTTTCACCGCGGGACGGGGGGACACCGGGGAGCTGTTTTTT.

The rearrangement links TRBV7-2 to TRBJ2-3; 8 bases line up with TRBD2. Germline CDR1 reads SGHTA; CDR2 reads FQGNSA. This CDR3 contains 17 residues. The V and J ends lost 2 bases and 0 bases, in that order; junction bases with no gene match: 7. In DNA form, the CDR3 reads TGTGCCAGCAGCTTACGTCCGGGAGGGACTAGCACAGATACGCAGTATTTT. It codes for CASSLRPGGTSTDTQYF.

This clone was observed a single time. The rearrangement joins TRBV7-2 to TRBJ2-7; tentatively, D is TRBD1 (6 bases). CDR1 is SGHTA, CDR2 FQGNSA, per germline. The CDR3 totals 14 residues. Trimming stripped 6 bases from V and 0 bases from J, with 12 bases between. For the CDR3, the DNA is TGTGCCAGCAGTCCGGGACACAACTCCTACGAGCAGTACTTC. It encodes CASSPGHNSYEQYF.

The chain links TRBV7-3 to TRBJ2-1; 10 bases line up with TRBD2. The junction had 4 bases not matched to a gene; V was cut back by 4 bases and J by 4 bases. Per the germline V gene, CDR1 is SGHTA and CDR2 is FQGTGA. This CDR3 is 15 amino acids long. CDR3 region: CASSSAGGLYNEQFF. CDR3 DNA: TGTGCCAGCAGCTCAGCGGGAGGGCTTTACAATGAGCAGTTCTTC.

This chain links TRBV2 with TRBJ2-5; D uncertain. Trimming stripped 7 bases from V and 7 bases from J, with 19 bases between. This CDR3 has 14 amino acids. The germline V gene encodes CDR1 SNHLY and CDR2 FYNNEI. CDR3 loop: CASKGRINLGTQYF. The CDR3 region has the DNA TGTGCCAGCAAAGGCAGGATCAACTTAGGGACCCAGTACTTC.

V and J are TRBV2 and TRBJ2-7; 7 bases match TRBD2. V shed 4 bases and J 2 bases; nucleotides not matched to a gene: 5. The CDR3 loop spans 14 amino acids. From germline, CDR1 is SNHLY and CDR2 FYNNEI. The CDR3 spells CASSGGGYPYEQYF. The CDR3 region has the DNA TGTGCCAGCAGTGGGGGGGGGTACCCCTACGAGCAGTACTTC.

V usage is TRBV7-9 and J usage is TRBJ2-5, with TRBD1 identical over 7 bases. Losses at the gene ends were 3 bases for V and 5 bases for J; bases not matched to a gene: 3. This CDR3 comprises 13 residues. CDR1 SEHNR and CDR2 FQNEAQ come from the germline V gene (reference sequence). The CDR3 DNA follows: TGTGCCAGCAGCTTCGGACAGGCGGAGACCCAGTACTTC. Translated, it gives CASSFGQAETQYF.

The V and J genes are TRBV3-1 (or the pseudogene TRBV3-2) and TRBJ2-2; a weak D match, TRBD1 (6 bases). CDR1 and CDR2 from the germline V gene are LGHDT and YNNKEL (reference sequence). V lost 2 bases, J lost 7 bases, and 8 bases lay in between. CDR3 length: 13 amino acids. CDR3 loop: CASSQYRVGELFF. CDR3 nucleotides: TGTGCCAGCAGCCAATACAGGGTCGGGGAGCTGTTTTTT.

The count of this clone is one. The genes are TRBV12-3 or TRBV12-4 and TRBJ2-5; D uncertain. The V gene lost 6 bases and the J gene lost 1 base, with 3 bases spanning the gap. CDR3 size: 11 residues. The DNA of the CDR3 is TGTGCCAGCAGCTTCCAAGAGACCCAGTACTTC. Translated, it gives CASSFQETQYF.

The chain is built from TRBV7-9 and TRBJ1-1; D is unresolved. The V gene lost 4 bases and the J gene lost 1 base, with 13 bases spanning the gap. This CDR3 has 15 residues. Germline V gene sequence: CDR1 SEHNR, CDR2 FQNEAQ (reference sequence). The CDR3 loop is CASSSSTFRNTEAFF. CDR3 DNA sequence: TGTGCCAGCAGCTCTTCGACATTCCGGAACACTGAAGCTTTCTTT.

The chain employs TRBV27 and TRBJ2-1; a weak D match, TRBD1 (6 bases). The germline CDR1 and CDR2 sequences are MNHEY and SMNVEV (reference sequence). The V end lost 7 bases, the J end lost 9 bases, and 19 bases lay between the germline ends. This CDR3 comprises 14 residues. The CDR3 region is CASIHRAAYGEQFF. The CDR3 DNA is TGTGCCAGCATCCACAGGGCTGCCTATGGTGAGCAGTTCTTC.

This clone has only one observation. The chain recombines TRBV27 with TRBJ2-3; 14 nucleotides agree with TRBD2. Per germline, CDR1 MNHEY and CDR2 SMNVEV (reference sequence). This CDR3 is built from 16 residues. V lost 5 bases and J lost 4; bases outside the gene matches: 5. CDR3 nucleotide sequence: TGTGCCAGCAGTCAGATGGGACTAGCGGGAGCAGATACGCAGTATTTT. It yields the protein CASSQMGLAGADTQYF.

The chain joins TRBV11-3 to TRBJ2-7, with 7 bases aligning to TRBD1. Germline CDR1 SGHNT, CDR2 YENEEA. The CDR3 sequence is 14 residues long. Losses at the gene ends were 3 bases for V and 3 bases for J; bases not matched to a gene: 5. Written as DNA, the CDR3 is TGTGCCAGCAGCTTGGCCTCAGGGGGCTACGAGCAGTACTTC. Its translation: CASSLASGGYEQYF.

This clone was seen more than once but under ten times. V usage is TRBV7-6 and J usage is TRBJ1-2; 11 nucleotides line up with TRBD1. CDR1 is SGHVS, CDR2 FNYEAQ, per germline. V lost 5 bases, J lost 2 bases, and 4 bases stayed unmatched. This CDR3 has 15 amino acids. CDR3 sequence: CASSPWTGGNYGYTF. The CDR3 nucleotides are TGTGCCAGCAGCCCTTGGACAGGGGGCAACTATGGCTACACCTTC.

CDR3 coding DNA: TGTGCCAGCAGCTCCGACAGGGTAAGAAGTAGTACTGAAGCTTTCTTT. Translation: CASSSDRVRSSTEAFF. The chain employs TRBV5-4 and TRBJ1-1; 7 bases map to TRBD1. The CDR3 contains 16 residues. The germline gives CDR1 SGHNT, CDR2 YYREEE (reference sequence). With 3 bases clipped from V and 5 bases from J, the junction kept 13 bases outside the gene matches.

This clone has just one count. Other DNA variants within this sample encode the same CDR3. The rearrangement uses TRBV5-6 and TRBJ2-5, with TRBD2 matching over 14 bases. Trimming took 4 bases from V and 4 from J; bases not matched to a gene: 3. The CDR3 consists of 15 residues. CDR1 is SGHDT and CDR2 is YYEEEE in the germline V gene. This CDR3 reads CASSLGLAGGETQYF. CDR3 nucleotide sequence: TGTGCCAGCAGCCTCGGACTAGCGGGAGGAGAGACCCAGTACTTC.

J is TRBJ2-5 and V is TRBV3-1 (or the pseudogene TRBV3-2); TRBD2 matches 9 bases. The germline CDR1 and CDR2 sequences are LGHDT and YNNKEL (reference sequence). Trimming took 2 bases from V and 2 from J; bases not matched to a gene: 3. The CDR3 consists of 15 residues. The DNA for the CDR3 is TGTGCCAGCAGCCAAACTAGCGGGTATCAAGAGACCCAGTACTTC. Amino acid sequence: CASSQTSGYQETQYF.

This clone was counted a single time. V and J are TRBV3-1 (or the pseudogene TRBV3-2) and TRBJ1-4, with 8 nucleotides matching TRBD1. Germline V gives CDR1 LGHDT, CDR2 YNNKEL (reference sequence). The V segment lost 8 bases and the J segment 8 bases; nucleotides outside the gene matches: 7. The CDR3 length is 13 residues. The CDR3 DNA reads TGTGCCAGCGCCCAGGGGGCGGAGGAAAAACTGTTTTTT. Amino acids: CASAQGAEEKLFF.